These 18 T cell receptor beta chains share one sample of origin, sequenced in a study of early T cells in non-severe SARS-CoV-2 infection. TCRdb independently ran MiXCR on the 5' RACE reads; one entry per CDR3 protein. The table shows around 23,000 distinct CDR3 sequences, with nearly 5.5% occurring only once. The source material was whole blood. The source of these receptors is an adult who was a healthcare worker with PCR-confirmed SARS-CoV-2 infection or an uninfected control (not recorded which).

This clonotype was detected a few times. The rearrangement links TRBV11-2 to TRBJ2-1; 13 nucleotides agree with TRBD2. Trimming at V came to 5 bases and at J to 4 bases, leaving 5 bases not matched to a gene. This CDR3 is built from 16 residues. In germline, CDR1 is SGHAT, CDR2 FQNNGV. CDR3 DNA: TGTGCCAGCAGCACAAGACTAGCGGGAGGATACAATGAGCAGTTCTTC. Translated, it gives CASSTRLAGGYNEQFF.

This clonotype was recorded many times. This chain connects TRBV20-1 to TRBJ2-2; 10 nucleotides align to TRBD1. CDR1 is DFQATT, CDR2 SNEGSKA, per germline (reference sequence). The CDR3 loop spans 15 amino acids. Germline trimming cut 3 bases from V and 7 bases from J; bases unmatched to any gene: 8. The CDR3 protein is CSARDPGQGYGELFF. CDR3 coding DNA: TGCAGTGCTAGGGATCCGGGACAGGGGTACGGGGAGCTGTTTTTT.

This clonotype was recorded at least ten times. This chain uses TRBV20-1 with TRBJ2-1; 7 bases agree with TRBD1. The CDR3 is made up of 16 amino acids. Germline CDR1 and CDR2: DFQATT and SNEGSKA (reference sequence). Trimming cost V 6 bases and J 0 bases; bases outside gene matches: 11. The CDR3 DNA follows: TGCAGTGCCGAACGACAGGGTCAGAGCTCCTACAATGAGCAGTTCTTC. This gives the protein CSAERQGQSSYNEQFF.

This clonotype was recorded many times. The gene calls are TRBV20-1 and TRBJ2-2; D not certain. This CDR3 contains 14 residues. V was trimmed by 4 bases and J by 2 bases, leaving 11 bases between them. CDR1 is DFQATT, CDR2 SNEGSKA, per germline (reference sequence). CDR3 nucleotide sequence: TGCAGTGCTAAAAAACAGACAAACACCGGGGAGCTGTTTTTT. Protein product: CSAKKQTNTGELFF.

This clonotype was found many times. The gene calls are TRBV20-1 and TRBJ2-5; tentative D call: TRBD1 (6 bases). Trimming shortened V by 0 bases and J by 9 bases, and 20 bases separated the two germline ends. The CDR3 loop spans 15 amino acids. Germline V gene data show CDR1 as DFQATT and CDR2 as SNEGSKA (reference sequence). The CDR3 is CSARDPGHPGAAQYF. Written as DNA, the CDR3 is TGCAGTGCTAGAGATCCGGGACACCCCGGGGCGGCCCAGTACTTC.

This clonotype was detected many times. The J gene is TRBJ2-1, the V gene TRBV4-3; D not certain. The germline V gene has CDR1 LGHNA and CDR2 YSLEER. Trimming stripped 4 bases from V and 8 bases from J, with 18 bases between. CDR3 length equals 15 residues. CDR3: CASSREPNGPDEQFF. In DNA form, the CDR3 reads TGCGCCAGCAGCCGAGAGCCGAATGGGCCCGATGAGCAGTTCTTC.

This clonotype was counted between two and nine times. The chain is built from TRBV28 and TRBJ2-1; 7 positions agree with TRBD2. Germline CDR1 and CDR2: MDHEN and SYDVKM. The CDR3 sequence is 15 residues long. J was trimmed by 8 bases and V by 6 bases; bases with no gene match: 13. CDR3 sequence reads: CASRDRLAGGDEQFF. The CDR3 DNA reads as TGTGCCAGCAGGGACCGACTAGCTGGAGGTGATGAGCAGTTCTTC.

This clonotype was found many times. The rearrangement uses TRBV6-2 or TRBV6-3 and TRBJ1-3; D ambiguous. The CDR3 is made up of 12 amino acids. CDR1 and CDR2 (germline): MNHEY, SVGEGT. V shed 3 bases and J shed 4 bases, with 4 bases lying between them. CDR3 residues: CASSYTGNTIYF. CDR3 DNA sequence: TGTGCCAGCAGTTATACCGGAAACACCATATATTTT.

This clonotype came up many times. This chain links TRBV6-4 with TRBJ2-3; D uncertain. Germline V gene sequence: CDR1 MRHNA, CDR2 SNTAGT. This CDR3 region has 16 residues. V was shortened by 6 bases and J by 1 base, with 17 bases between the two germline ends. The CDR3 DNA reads TGTGCCAGCAGCCTTAGAGAGCCCCACCGCACAGATACGCAGTATTTT. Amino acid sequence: CASSLREPHRTDTQYF.

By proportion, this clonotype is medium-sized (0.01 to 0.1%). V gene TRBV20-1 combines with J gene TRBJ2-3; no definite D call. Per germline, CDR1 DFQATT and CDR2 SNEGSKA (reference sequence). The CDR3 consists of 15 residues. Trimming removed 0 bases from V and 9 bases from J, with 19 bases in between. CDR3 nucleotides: TGCAGTGCTAGAGATCTTAACTCCCAGGACCGCACGCAGTATTTT. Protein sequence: CSARDLNSQDRTQYF.

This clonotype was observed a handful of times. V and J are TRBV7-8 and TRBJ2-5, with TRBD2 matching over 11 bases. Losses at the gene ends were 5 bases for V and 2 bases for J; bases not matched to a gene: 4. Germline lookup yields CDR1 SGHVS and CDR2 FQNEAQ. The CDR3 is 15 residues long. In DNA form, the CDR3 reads TGTGCCAGCAGCACGACTAGCGGGACGCAAGAGACCCAGTACTTC. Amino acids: CASSTTSGTQETQYF.

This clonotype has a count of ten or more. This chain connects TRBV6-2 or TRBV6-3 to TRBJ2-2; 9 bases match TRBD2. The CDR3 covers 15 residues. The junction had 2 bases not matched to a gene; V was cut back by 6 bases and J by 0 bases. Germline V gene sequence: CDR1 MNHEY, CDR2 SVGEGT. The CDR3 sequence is CASRRLAANTGELFF. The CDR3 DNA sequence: TGTGCCAGCAGGAGACTAGCGGCGAACACCGGGGAGCTGTTTTTT.

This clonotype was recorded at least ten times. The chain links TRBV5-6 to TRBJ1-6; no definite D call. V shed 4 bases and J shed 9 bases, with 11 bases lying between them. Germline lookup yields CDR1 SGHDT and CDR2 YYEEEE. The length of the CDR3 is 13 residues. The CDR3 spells CASSPDGSSPLHF. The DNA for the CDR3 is TGTGCCAGCAGCCCGGATGGTAGTTCACCCCTCCACTTT. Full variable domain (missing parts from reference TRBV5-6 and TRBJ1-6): DAGVTQSPTHLIKTRGQQVTLRCSPKSGHDTVSWYQQALGQGPQFIFQYYEEEERQRGNFPDRFSGHQFPNYSSELNVNALLLGDSALYLCASSPDGSSPLHFGNGTRLTVT.

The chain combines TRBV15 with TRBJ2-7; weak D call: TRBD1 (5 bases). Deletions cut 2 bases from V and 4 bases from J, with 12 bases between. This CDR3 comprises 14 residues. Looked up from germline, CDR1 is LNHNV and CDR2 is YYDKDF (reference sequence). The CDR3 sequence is CATSRTGAGYEQYF. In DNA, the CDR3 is TGTGCCACCAGCAGAACAGGCGCCGGGTACGAGCAGTACTTC.

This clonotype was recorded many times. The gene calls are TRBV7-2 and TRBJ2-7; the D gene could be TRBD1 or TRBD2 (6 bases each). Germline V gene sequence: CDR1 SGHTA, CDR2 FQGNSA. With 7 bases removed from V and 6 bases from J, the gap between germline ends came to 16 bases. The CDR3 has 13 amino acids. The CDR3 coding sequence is TGTGCCAGCAAGGGGGGTGGCGGGCTCGAGCAGTACTTC. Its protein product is CASKGGGGLEQYF.

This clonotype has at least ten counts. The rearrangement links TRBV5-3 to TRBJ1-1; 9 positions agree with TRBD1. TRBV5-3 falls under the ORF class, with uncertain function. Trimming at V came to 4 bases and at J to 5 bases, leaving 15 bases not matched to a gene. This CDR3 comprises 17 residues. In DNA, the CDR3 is TGTGCCAGAAGCCCCAGCCGCGGGACAGGGCGATGGACTGAAGCTTTCTTT. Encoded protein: CARSPSRGTGRWTEAFF.

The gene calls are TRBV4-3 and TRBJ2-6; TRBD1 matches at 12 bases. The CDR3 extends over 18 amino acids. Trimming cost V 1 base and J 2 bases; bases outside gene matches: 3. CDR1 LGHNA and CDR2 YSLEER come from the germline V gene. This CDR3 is CASSQVGTGGPGANVLTF. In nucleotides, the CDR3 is TGCGCCAGCAGCCAAGTAGGGACAGGGGGCCCTGGGGCCAACGTCCTGACTTTC.

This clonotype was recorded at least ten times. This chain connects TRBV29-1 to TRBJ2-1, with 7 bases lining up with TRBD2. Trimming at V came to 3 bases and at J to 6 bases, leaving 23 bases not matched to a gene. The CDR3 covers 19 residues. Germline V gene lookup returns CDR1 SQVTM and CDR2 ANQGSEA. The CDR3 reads CSVEIRGVRGRWESNEQFF. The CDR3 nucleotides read TGCAGCGTTGAGATTCGGGGGGTTCGAGGCCGTTGGGAAAGCAATGAGCAGTTCTTC.